The 27 T cell receptor beta chains below all came from one sample that was sequenced in a study of blood T cell repertoires in COVID-19. Generated by immunoSEQ multiplex PCR, the TCRdb table keeps only in-frame clones and is missing some. The repertoire has roughly 300,000 clones, around four fifths of them found once; the top ten carry 8.5% to 9.5%. Specimen: peripheral blood. All receptors derive from a woman between 45 and 65 years old who had recovered from COVID-19.

The genes are TRBV5-1 and TRBJ2-7; 9 bases line up with TRBD2. The V gene end was trimmed by 3 bases and the J gene end by 1 base; junction bases not matched to a gene: 8. The CDR3 is made up of 16 amino acids. Germline CDR1 SGHRS, CDR2 YFSETQ. CDR3 in DNA: TGCGCCAGCAGCTCCTCTAGCGGGGCTTTTTCCTACGAGCAGTACTTC. It specifies CASSSSSGAFSYEQYF.

Written as DNA, the CDR3 is TGTGCCAGCAGCTTAACTGGCTATGGCTACACCTTC. Its translation: CASSLTGYGYTF. This chain connects TRBV7-2 to TRBJ1-2; no clear D gene. The CDR3 loop spans 12 amino acids. The germline V gene has CDR1 SGHTA and CDR2 FQGNSA. The germline V and J ends were trimmed by 2 bases and 4 bases, with 5 bases remaining between them.

The J gene is TRBJ2-7, the V gene TRBV29-1; D remains unclear. V lost 7 bases to trimming and J lost 5 bases, with 15 bases between them. CDR3 size: 12 residues. Germline CDR1 is SQVTM and CDR2 is ANQGSEA. DNA for the CDR3: TGCAGCGCCGCGGCGGATGTGAACGAGCAGTACTTC. This encodes CSAAADVNEQYF.

The CDR3 nucleotides read TGTGCCAGCAGTGACACGCGGGGTCCCACAGATACGCAGTATTTT. Encoded protein: CASSDTRGPTDTQYF. The chain employs TRBV6-4 and TRBJ2-3, with TRBD2 as a possible D gene (6 bases). CDR3 length equals 15 residues. V lost 2 bases, J lost 2 bases, and 11 bases lay in between. In germline, CDR1 is MRHNA, CDR2 SNTAGT.

This rearrangement joins TRBV27 to TRBJ1-2, with a tentative D call TRBD1 (5 bases). V dropped 5 bases and J dropped 4 bases, with 14 bases sitting between them. CDR1 is MNHEY and CDR2 is SMNVEV in the germline V gene (reference sequence). The CDR3 runs 14 residues. CDR3 in amino acids: CASSRHGGGYGYTF. The CDR3 DNA reads as TGTGCCAGCAGTAGACACGGGGGAGGCTATGGCTACACCTTC.

This clone appeared a single time. The CDR3 reads CASSISGQYSGANVLTF. The CDR3 region has the DNA TGTGCCAGTAGTATATCGGGACAGTACTCTGGGGCCAACGTCCTGACTTTC. This chain joins TRBV19 and TRBJ2-6; 7 bases are a match to TRBD1. The junction had 4 bases not matched to a gene; V was cut back by 2 bases and J by 0 bases. Germline CDR1 is LNHDA and CDR2 is SQIVND (reference sequence). This CDR3 has 17 amino acids.

As to this clone: Mismatch with germline at one junction end may stem from a read error. This chain joins TRBV25-1 and TRBJ1-1, with D uncertain. Germline V gene data show CDR1 as MGHDK and CDR2 as SYGVNS. This CDR3 comprises 14 residues. The CDR3 region has the DNA TGTGCCAGCAGGGAATCAGGAGGGAACACTGAAGCTTTCTTT. Protein sequence: CASRESGGNTEAFF.

The rearrangement uses TRBV5-6 and TRBJ1-1, with a tentative D call TRBD1 (6 bases). This CDR3 is built from 15 residues. The germline V gene encodes CDR1 SGHDT and CDR2 YYEEEE. V lost 0 bases to trimming and J lost 2 bases, with 11 bases between them. CDR3 sequence reads: CASSLGAQGNTEAFF. DNA for the CDR3: TGTGCCAGCAGCTTGGGTGCACAGGGAAACACTGAAGCTTTCTTT.

The CDR3 sequence is CAIRDLPDRGDYEQYF. The CDR3 nucleotides are TGTGCCATCAGGGACCTCCCGGACAGGGGGGACTACGAGCAGTACTTC. The J gene is TRBJ2-7, the V gene TRBV10-3, with 10 bases fitting TRBD1. The J segment lost 3 bases and the V segment lost 6 bases, leaving 11 bases of the junction unmatched. The germline gives CDR1 ENHRY, CDR2 SYGVKD. This CDR3 spans 16 amino acids.

The DNA for the CDR3 is TGTGCCAGCAGCGGACTACCTTACTCCTACGAGCAGTACTTC. Protein sequence: CASSGLPYSYEQYF. The chain combines TRBV28 with TRBJ2-7, with D perhaps TRBD2 (6 bases). The CDR3 totals 14 residues. Germline CDR1 reads MDHEN; CDR2 reads SYDVKM. Trimming stripped 6 bases from V and 0 bases from J, with 12 bases between.

The rearrangement joins TRBV28 to TRBJ2-7, with 11 bases fitting TRBD2. The CDR3 sequence is 20 residues long. V was clipped by 4 bases and J by 3 bases; unmatched bases: 20. CDR1 MDHEN and CDR2 SYDVKM come from the germline V gene. CDR3 nucleotide sequence: TGTGCCAGCAGTTCAGACCCGGGGACTAGCGGTCTCGGGGATGGCTACGAGCAGTACTTC. Its protein is CASSSDPGTSGLGDGYEQYF.

The chain uses TRBV2 and TRBJ2-3, with 7 bases lining up with TRBD2. The CDR3 extends over 17 amino acids. V shed 4 bases, J shed 4 bases, and the junction held 14 bases outside the gene matches. The germline V gene encodes CDR1 SNHLY and CDR2 FYNNEI. CDR3 sequence: CASSVPPGLRRADTQYF. In DNA form, the CDR3 reads TGTGCCAGCAGTGTCCCGCCGGGACTACGCAGGGCAGATACGCAGTATTTT.

This clone has only a few counts. The chain combines TRBV27 with TRBJ2-1; tentative D call: TRBD2 (6 bases). Germline lookup yields CDR1 MNHEY and CDR2 SMNVEV (reference sequence). Between the trimmed V and J ends, which lost 6 bases and 4 bases, there was a span of 13 bases. The CDR3 length is 14 residues. The CDR3 here is CASRGEEGYNEQFF. In nucleotides, the CDR3 is TGTGCCAGCAGGGGGGAGGAGGGGTACAATGAGCAGTTCTTC.

The chain recombines TRBV6-4 with TRBJ1-1; unclear D gene. CDR1 is MRHNA and CDR2 is SNTAGT in the germline V gene. Trimming pared 8 bases from V and 4 bases from J, leaving 20 bases between. This CDR3 is built from 15 residues. CDR3 sequence (DNA): TGTGCCAGCGCGGAGGACGGTGGCTCTAGCACTGAAGCTTTCTTT. Protein product: CASAEDGGSSTEAFF.

The chain has TRBV6-2 or TRBV6-3 and TRBJ2-1, with 8 bases matching TRBD2. The V gene's germline CDR1 is MNHEY and CDR2 SVGEGT. Trimming at V came to 2 bases and at J to 5 bases, leaving 5 bases not matched to a gene. The CDR3 has 15 residues. CDR3 in amino acids: CASSYGAGGNNEQFF. CDR3 DNA: TGTGCCAGCAGTTACGGGGCGGGGGGAAACAATGAGCAGTTCTTC.

The chain carries TRBV4-3 and TRBJ2-1; D is unclear. Germline V lookup: CDR1 LGHNA, CDR2 YSLEER. The CDR3 has 15 amino acids. Trimming took off 4 bases at V and 5 bases at J, with 15 bases between the two ends. The CDR3 reads CASSPTSRSNNEQFF. CDR3 nucleotides: TGCGCCAGCAGCCCCACCAGCAGGTCTAACAATGAGCAGTTCTTC.

The gene calls are TRBV28 and TRBJ2-3; 9 nucleotides agree with TRBD1. Germline V gene sequence: CDR1 MDHEN, CDR2 SYDVKM. CDR3 length: 15 amino acids. The junction had 4 bases not matched to a gene; V was cut back by 5 bases and J by 1 base. CDR3 bases: TGTGCCAGCAGTCGGGGACAGGGTCGCACAGATACGCAGTATTTT. Translation: CASSRGQGRTDTQYF.

This chain uses TRBV6-1 with TRBJ2-3; 11 bases agree with TRBD2. The J segment lost 6 bases and the V segment lost 4 bases, leaving 6 bases of the junction unmatched. The CDR3 totals 15 residues. Germline-derived CDR1 and CDR2 are MNHNS and SASEGT. Written as DNA, the CDR3 is TGTGCCAGCAGTGTAGCGGGAGGGTCTCCGGATACGCAGTATTTT. It codes for CASSVAGGSPDTQYF.

The CDR3 coding sequence is TGTGCCAGCAGCCAAAAAGGGACTAGCTCGGATACGCAGTATTTT. This codes for CASSQKGTSSDTQYF. The chain uses TRBV7-9 and TRBJ2-3; 9 nucleotides line up with TRBD2. In germline, CDR1 is SEHNR, CDR2 FQNEAQ (reference sequence). The CDR3 runs to 15 residues. The ends lost 5 bases at V and 6 bases at J; junction bases unmatched: 9.

This chain connects TRBV11-2 to TRBJ1-2; no clear D. This CDR3 is built from 13 residues. Per germline, CDR1 SGHAT and CDR2 FQNNGV. The germline V and J ends were trimmed by 2 bases and 3 bases, with 7 bases remaining between them. The CDR3 protein is CASSLNEYYGYTF. The DNA of the CDR3 is TGTGCCAGCAGCTTAAATGAGTACTATGGCTACACCTTC.

The chain employs TRBV2 and TRBJ2-7; 9 bases are a match to TRBD1. In germline, CDR1 is SNHLY, CDR2 FYNNEI. The length of the CDR3 is 13 residues. Trimming took 8 bases from V and 5 from J; bases not matched to a gene: 7. The chain's CDR3 is CASVRDRENEQYF. CDR3 nucleotides: TGTGCCAGCGTCCGGGACAGGGAGAACGAGCAGTACTTC.

This clone was found once. The J gene is TRBJ1-2, the V gene TRBV2; no firm D call. The CDR3 covers 11 residues. V was pared by 4 bases and J by 5 bases, with 5 bases between. Germline V CDR1 and CDR2: SNHLY, FYNNEI. The CDR3 sequence: CASSARYGYTF. In DNA form, the CDR3 reads TGTGCCAGCAGTGCGAGATATGGCTACACCTTC.

This chain links TRBV2 with TRBJ2-2; D possibly corresponds to TRBD1 (5 bases). Germline-derived CDR1 and CDR2 are SNHLY and FYNNEI. The CDR3 runs 14 residues. V lost 4 bases and J 4 bases, leaving 10 bases between the germline ends. The CDR3 bases are TGTGCCAGCAGTGTCGGCAGGGCCACCGGGGAGCTGTTTTTT. This translates into CASSVGRATGELFF.

As DNA, the CDR3 is TGTGCCAGCAGTGATAGAGGGAGCACAGATACGCAGTATTTT. Amino acid sequence: CASSDRGSTDTQYF. The V gene is TRBV2, the J gene TRBJ2-3, with D possibly TRBD2 on 5 matching bases. This CDR3 contains 14 residues. Deletions cut 3 bases from V and 0 bases from J, with 7 bases between. CDR1 SNHLY and CDR2 FYNNEI come from the germline V gene.

V gene TRBV6-4 combines with J gene TRBJ1-3; the D gene is possibly TRBD1 (6 bases). Deletions cut 8 bases from V and 0 bases from J, with 11 bases between. This CDR3 has 14 amino acids. Per germline, CDR1 MRHNA and CDR2 SNTAGT. The CDR3 region is CASQGGGSGNTIYF. In nucleotides, the CDR3 is TGTGCCAGCCAAGGGGGGGGCTCTGGAAACACCATATATTTT.

This clone was found once. The gene calls are TRBV7-2 and TRBJ2-1, with D possibly being TRBD2 (6 bases). The CDR3 consists of 16 residues. V lost 4 bases to trimming and J lost 4 bases, with 17 bases between them. Germline CDR1 SGHTA, CDR2 FQGNSA. The CDR3 loop is CASSSYTGTVYNEQFF. The CDR3, as DNA: TGTGCCAGCAGCTCTTATACCGGGACTGTGTACAATGAGCAGTTCTTC.

The CDR3 here is CASSLRLAGAGEQYF. For the CDR3, the DNA is TGTGCCAGCAGCTTGAGACTAGCGGGAGCCGGCGAGCAGTACTTC. The chain has TRBV5-4 and TRBJ2-7; 12 bases agree with TRBD2. The V and J ends lost 1 base and 6 bases, in that order; junction bases with no gene match: 5. The CDR3 spans 15 residues. Germline V CDR1 and CDR2: SGHNT, YYREEE (reference sequence).